This T cell receptor (beta chain) was retrieved from a study of identical twins. TCRdb fed the 5' RACE reads into MiXCR, producing one record per CDR3 protein. Among about 520,000 distinct CDR3 sequences listed, 22% were seen once. With 4 bases clipped from V and 2 bases from J, the junction kept 7 bases outside the gene matches. CDR3 length equals 15 residues. Germline V lookup: CDR1 SGHKS, CDR2 YYEKEE (reference sequence). These records were also assigned to another study, of T cells expressing NK-cell markers. As that study records: The authors sequenced eight donors, of whom seven were HCMV-seropositive and one was seronegative. These clonotypes additionally ranked first within the CD3+CD56-NKG2C+ fraction of several donors.

The clonotype was recovered from a woman between 18 and 29 years old in good health. The V gene is TRBV5-5, the J gene TRBJ2-3; 7 nucleotides match TRBD2. The specimen sequenced was CD4+ T cells sorted from blood. CDR3: CASSGSAGITDTQYF. The CDR3 DNA reads TGTGCCAGCAGCGGGTCAGCGGGAATCACAGATACGCAGTATTTT.